These 20 T cell receptor beta chains came from one sample sequenced in a study of blood T cell repertoires in COVID-19. The protocol was immunoSEQ multiplex PCR, while the TCRdb copy is restricted to in-frame clones and leaves out a portion. This table holds tens of thousands of clones, roughly 92% found once. Input material: peripheral blood. All receptors derive from a man aged 60 to 75 with acute or convalescent COVID-19.

The chain couples TRBV14 to TRBJ1-4; D possibly corresponds to TRBD1 (6 bases). Germline CDR1 is SGHDN and CDR2 is FVKESK. The CDR3 consists of 16 residues. V dropped 0 bases and J dropped 8 bases, with 16 bases sitting between them. The CDR3 region is CASSQDRGGGREKLFF. DNA of the CDR3: TGTGCCAGCAGCCAAGATCGAGGGGGAGGGAGAGAAAAACTGTTTTTT.

CDR3 coding DNA: TGCGCCAGCAGATTTGGGACTAGCGGAGTTAATGAGCAGTTCTTC. Its protein product is CASRFGTSGVNEQFF. The chain combines TRBV5-1 with TRBJ2-1, with 11 nucleotides matching TRBD2. The CDR3 has 15 amino acids. V shed 5 bases, J shed 7 bases, and the junction held 8 bases outside the gene matches. Germline CDR1 reads SGHRS; CDR2 reads YFSETQ.

The chain is built from TRBV4-1 and TRBJ2-4; the D is unclear. Germline V CDR1 and CDR2: MGHRA, YSYEKL. V lost 1 base to trimming and J lost 3 bases, with 16 bases between them. The CDR3 runs to 17 residues. The CDR3 loop is CASSQGWSSSVKNIQYF. The DNA for the CDR3 is TGCGCCAGCAGCCAAGGGTGGAGTAGTTCAGTCAAAAACATTCAGTACTTC.

The chain combines TRBV5-5 with TRBJ1-1; D remains ambiguous. Germline-derived CDR1 and CDR2 are SGHKS and YYEKEE (reference sequence). The CDR3 spans 13 residues. With 7 bases removed from V and 0 bases from J, the gap between germline ends came to 10 bases. The CDR3, as DNA: TGTGCCAGCGCGGGCCTAATGAACACTGAAGCTTTCTTT. Encoded protein: CASAGLMNTEAFF.

The J gene is TRBJ1-3, the V gene TRBV7-6; D perhaps matches TRBD1 (5 bases). V lost 9 bases, J lost 3 bases, and 18 bases lay in between. The CDR3 contains 15 residues. Germline lookup yields CDR1 SGHVS and CDR2 FNYEAQ. The CDR3 loop reads CASTQEAGFGNTIYF. The CDR3 DNA sequence: TGTGCCAGTACCCAAGAGGCAGGGTTTGGAAACACCATATATTTT. Full variable domain (missing parts from reference TRBV7-6 and TRBJ1-3): GAGVSQSPRYKVTKRGQDVALRCDPISGHVSLYWYRQALGQGPEFLTYFNYEAQQDKSGLPNDRFSAERPEGSISTLTIQRTEQRDSAMYRCASTQEAGFGNTIYFGEGSWLTVV.

This clone showed up just once. V and J are TRBV10-3 and TRBJ2-7, with a possible D match to TRBD1 (5 bases). The V end lost 7 bases, the J end lost 5 bases, and 15 bases lay between the germline ends. This CDR3 has 13 residues. Germline CDR1 reads ENHRY; CDR2 reads SYGVKD. CDR3 DNA: TGTGCCATCAATGTGGGGCTGTTTGACGAGCAGTACTTC. It is translated as CAINVGLFDEQYF.

The chain links TRBV5-4 to TRBJ2-5; a possible D gene is TRBD2 (6 bases). Trimming removed 0 bases at V and 4 bases at J, with 19 bases between. Germline CDR1 is SGHNT and CDR2 is YYREEE (reference sequence). This CDR3 has 17 amino acids. The CDR3 protein is CASSLGGGAAGGETQYF. The CDR3 coding sequence is TGTGCCAGCAGCTTGGGAGGAGGGGCCGCCGGGGGAGAGACCCAGTACTTC.

This clone was counted once. The chain employs TRBV5-1 and TRBJ1-3; the match to TRBD1 covers 9 bases. Trimming took 3 bases from V and 4 from J; bases not matched to a gene: 14. In germline, CDR1 is SGHRS, CDR2 YFSETQ. The CDR3 is made up of 18 amino acids. CDR3: CASSSLETGQGAGNTIYF. The CDR3 coding sequence is TGCGCCAGCAGCTCATTAGAAACGGGACAGGGAGCCGGAAACACCATATATTTT.

V usage is TRBV6-5 and J usage is TRBJ2-5; 9 bases line up with TRBD2. V lost 4 bases and J lost 5; bases outside the gene matches: 8. Germline-derived CDR1 and CDR2 are MNHEY and SVGAGI. The CDR3 extends over 15 amino acids. CDR3 residues: CASSSRLAVSETQYF. The CDR3 DNA follows: TGTGCCAGCAGTTCCCGACTAGCGGTTTCGGAGACCCAGTACTTC.

CDR3 sequence (DNA): TGTGCCAGCAGCCAAGTCTTGAATTGGGGCGCAGGATCCTACGAGCAGTACTTC. Its translation: CASSQVLNWGAGSYEQYF. V is TRBV4-2 and J is TRBJ2-7, with D perhaps TRBD1 (5 bases). Per the germline V gene, CDR1 is LGHNA and CDR2 is YNFKEQ. Deletions cut 1 base from V and 1 base from J, with 20 bases between. The CDR3 runs to 18 residues.

V and J are TRBV29-1 and TRBJ2-2; D remains unclear. This CDR3 region has 14 residues. From germline, CDR1 is SQVTM and CDR2 ANQGSEA. Trimming stripped 5 bases from V and 2 bases from J, with 12 bases between. The CDR3, as DNA: TGCAGCGTTCGGCAGACAACCAACACCGGGGAGCTGTTTTTT. Residues: CSVRQTTNTGELFF.

This chain links TRBV20-1 with TRBJ2-4; weak D call: TRBD2 (5 bases). The CDR3 contains 11 residues. The germline V gene has CDR1 DFQATT and CDR2 SNEGSKA (reference sequence). Trimming cost V 6 bases and J 8 bases, with 11 bases left between them. The CDR3 region has the DNA TGCAGTGCCGGCTTGAGGGACATTCAGTACTTC. Protein: CSAGLRDIQYF.

V is TRBV21-1 and J is TRBJ2-1; whether TRBD1, the table's D call, matches the DNA was not checked. TRBV21-1 is listed as a pseudogene. The CDR3 extends over 10 amino acids. CDR3 in amino acids: CANGHHEQFF. The DNA for the CDR3 is TGTGCCAACGGACACCATGAGCAGTTCTTC.

The rearrangement uses TRBV30 and TRBJ1-2; 8 bases match TRBD1. Trimming cost V 0 bases and J 4 bases; bases outside gene matches: 10. Germline assignment: CDR1 GTSNPN and CDR2 SVGIG (reference sequence). The CDR3 is made up of 16 amino acids. CDR3 residues: CAWSVPGGQGVYGYTF. Here the CDR3 DNA reads TGTGCCTGGAGTGTACCCGGAGGACAGGGTGTCTATGGCTACACCTTC. The whole variable domain, remainder taken from reference TRBV30 and TRBJ1-2, is SQTIHQWPATLVQPVGSPLSLECTVEGTSNPNLYWYRQAAGRGLQLLFYSVGIGQISSEVPQNLSASRPQDRQFILSSKKLLLSDSGFYLCAWSVPGGQGVYGYTFGSGTRLTVV.

This chain uses TRBV7-2 with TRBJ2-1; D is perhaps TRBD2 (6 bases). V was trimmed by 1 base and J by 13 bases, leaving 14 bases between them. The CDR3 runs to 13 residues. Germline assignment: CDR1 SGHTA and CDR2 FQGNSA. The DNA of the CDR3 is TGTGCCAGCAGCTTAGGTCGGGAGTCAAGACAGTTCTTC. This codes for CASSLGRESRQFF.

This chain joins TRBV18 and TRBJ1-4; 9 bases line up with TRBD1. Germline-derived CDR1 and CDR2 are KGHSH and LQKENI. With 2 bases clipped from V and 7 bases from J, the junction kept 8 bases outside the gene matches. The CDR3 runs 16 residues. CDR3 sequence reads: CASSPTGTGIREKLFF. The DNA for the CDR3 is TGTGCCAGCTCACCAACCGGGACAGGGATCCGTGAAAAACTGTTTTTT. Complete variable domain (other parts from reference TRBV18 and TRBJ1-4): NAGVMQNPRHLVRRRGQEARLRCSPMKGHSHVYWYRQLPEEGLKFMVYLQKENIIDESGMPKERFSAEFPKEGPSILRIQQVVRGDSAAYFCASSPTGTGIREKLFFGSGTQLSVL.

This rearrangement joins TRBV9 to TRBJ2-1; 9 bases match TRBD2. CDR1 is SGDLS and CDR2 is YYNGEE in the germline V gene. The trim removed 0 bases at V and 7 bases at J, leaving 14 bases unmatched. The CDR3 sequence is 18 residues long. CDR3: CASSVGSAGGLLINEQFF. CDR3 bases: TGTGCCAGCAGCGTAGGATCTGCGGGAGGGCTTCTGATTAATGAGCAGTTCTTC. The whole variable domain, remainder taken from reference TRBV9 and TRBJ2-1, is DSGVTQTPKHLITATGQRVTLRCSPRSGDLSVYWYQQSLDQGLQFLIQYYNGEERAKGNILERFSAQQFPDLHSELNLSSLELGDSALYFCASSVGSAGGLLINEQFFGPGTRLTVL.

J is TRBJ2-3 and V is TRBV29-1; 7 positions agree with TRBD1. Germline-derived CDR1 and CDR2 are SQVTM and ANQGSEA. V shed 5 bases and J 1 base; nucleotides not matched to a gene: 9. The CDR3 is 15 amino acids. CDR3 in amino acids: CSVIRQGSGTDTQYF. The DNA of the CDR3 is TGCAGCGTTATTCGACAGGGATCGGGCACAGATACGCAGTATTTT.

DNA for the CDR3: TGTGCCAGCAGTTACTCATCGAGAAAGCAGCCCCAGCATTTT. It yields the protein CASSYSSRKQPQHF. The rearrangement links TRBV6-2 or TRBV6-3 to TRBJ1-5; D is ambiguous. CDR1 and CDR2 (germline): MNHEY, SVGEGT. V gave up 0 bases and J gave up 7 bases, with 10 bases separating them. The CDR3 spans 14 residues.

This chain links TRBV4-1 with TRBJ1-4, with D perhaps TRBD1 (5 bases). Trimming left V 2 bases short and J 0 bases short, with 16 bases between. The CDR3 covers 18 residues. Germline-derived CDR1 and CDR2 are MGHRA and YSYEKL. DNA for the CDR3: TGCGCCAGCAGCCAACTCGCTGGGGGGTTTGCAACTAATGAAAAACTGTTTTTT. Residues: CASSQLAGGFATNEKLFF.